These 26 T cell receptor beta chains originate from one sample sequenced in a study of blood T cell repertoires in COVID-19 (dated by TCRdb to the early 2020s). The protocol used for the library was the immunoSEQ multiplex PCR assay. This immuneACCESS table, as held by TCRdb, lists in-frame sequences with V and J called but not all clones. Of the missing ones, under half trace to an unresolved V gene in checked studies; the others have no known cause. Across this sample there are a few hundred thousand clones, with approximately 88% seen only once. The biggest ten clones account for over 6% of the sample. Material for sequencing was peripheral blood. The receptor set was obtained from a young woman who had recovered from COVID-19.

The CDR3 bases are TGTGCCAGCAGCTCACCGACAGGGGGAAACGAGCAGTACTTC. Its translation is CASSSPTGGNEQYF. This rearrangement joins TRBV9 to TRBJ2-7; TRBD1 aligns across 9 bases. This CDR3 has 14 amino acids. With V trimmed by 4 bases and J by 5 bases, 7 bases remained unmatched. CDR1 and CDR2 from the germline V gene are SGDLS and YYNGEE.

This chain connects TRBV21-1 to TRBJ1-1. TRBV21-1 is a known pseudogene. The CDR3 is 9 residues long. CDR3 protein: CARLNEAFF. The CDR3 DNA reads TGTGCCAGGCTAAATGAAGCTTTCTTT.

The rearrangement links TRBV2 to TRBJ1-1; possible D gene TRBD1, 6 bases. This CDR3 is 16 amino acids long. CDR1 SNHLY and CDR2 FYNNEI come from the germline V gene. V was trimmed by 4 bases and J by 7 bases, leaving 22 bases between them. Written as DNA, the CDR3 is TGTGCCAGCAGTGGTGACAGGCCTTTCCGGCGCCTTGAAGCTTTCTTT. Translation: CASSGDRPFRRLEAFF.

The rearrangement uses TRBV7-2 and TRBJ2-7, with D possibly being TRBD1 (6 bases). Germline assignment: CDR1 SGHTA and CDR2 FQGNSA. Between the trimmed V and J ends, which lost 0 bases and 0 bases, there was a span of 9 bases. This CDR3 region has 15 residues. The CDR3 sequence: CASSLAGALSYEQYF. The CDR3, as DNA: TGTGCCAGCAGCTTAGCGGGGGCCCTCTCCTACGAGCAGTACTTC.

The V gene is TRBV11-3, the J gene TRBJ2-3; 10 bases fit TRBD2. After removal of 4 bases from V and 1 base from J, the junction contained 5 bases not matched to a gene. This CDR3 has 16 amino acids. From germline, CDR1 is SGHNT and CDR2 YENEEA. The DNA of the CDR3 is TGTGCCAGCAGCTCTAGACTAGCGGGTGGCACAGATACGCAGTATTTT. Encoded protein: CASSSRLAGGTDTQYF.

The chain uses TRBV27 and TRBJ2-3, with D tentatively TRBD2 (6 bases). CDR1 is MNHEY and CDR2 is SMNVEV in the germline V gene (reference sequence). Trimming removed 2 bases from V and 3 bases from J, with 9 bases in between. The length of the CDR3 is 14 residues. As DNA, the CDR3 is TGTGCCAGCAGTTTAACGGAGGGGACAGATACGCAGTATTTT. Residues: CASSLTEGTDTQYF.

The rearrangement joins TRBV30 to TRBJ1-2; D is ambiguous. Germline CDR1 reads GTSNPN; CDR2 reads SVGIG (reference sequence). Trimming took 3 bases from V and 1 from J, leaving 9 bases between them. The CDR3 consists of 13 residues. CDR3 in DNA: TGTGCCTGGAGCACAGTTTTTAACTATGGCTACACCTTC. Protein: CAWSTVFNYGYTF.

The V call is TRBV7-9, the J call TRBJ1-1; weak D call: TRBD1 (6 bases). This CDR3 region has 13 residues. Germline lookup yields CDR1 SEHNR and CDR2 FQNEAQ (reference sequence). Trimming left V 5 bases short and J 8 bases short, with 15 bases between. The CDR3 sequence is CASSLGQFYEAFF. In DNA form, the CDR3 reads TGTGCCAGCAGCCTCGGACAGTTTTACGAAGCTTTCTTT.

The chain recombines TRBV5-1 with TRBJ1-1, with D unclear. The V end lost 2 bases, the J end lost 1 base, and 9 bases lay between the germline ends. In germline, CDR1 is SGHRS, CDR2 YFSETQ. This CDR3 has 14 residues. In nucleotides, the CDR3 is TGCGCCAGCAGCTTCGCACCGGGGAACACTGAAGCTTTCTTT. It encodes CASSFAPGNTEAFF.

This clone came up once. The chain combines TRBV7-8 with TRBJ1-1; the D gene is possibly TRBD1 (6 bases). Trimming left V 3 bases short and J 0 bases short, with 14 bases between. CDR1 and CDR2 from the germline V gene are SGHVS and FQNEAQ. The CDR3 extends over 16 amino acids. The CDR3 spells CASSFPIGQLNTEAFF. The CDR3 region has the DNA TGTGCCAGCAGCTTCCCTATCGGACAGTTGAACACTGAAGCTTTCTTT.

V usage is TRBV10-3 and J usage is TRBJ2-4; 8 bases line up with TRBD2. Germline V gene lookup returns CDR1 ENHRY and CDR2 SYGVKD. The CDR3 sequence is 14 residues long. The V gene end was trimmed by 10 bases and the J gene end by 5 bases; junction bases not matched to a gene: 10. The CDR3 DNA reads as TGTGCCACAAGCAACGGGAGGGGCCAAAACATTCAGTACTTC. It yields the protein CATSNGRGQNIQYF.

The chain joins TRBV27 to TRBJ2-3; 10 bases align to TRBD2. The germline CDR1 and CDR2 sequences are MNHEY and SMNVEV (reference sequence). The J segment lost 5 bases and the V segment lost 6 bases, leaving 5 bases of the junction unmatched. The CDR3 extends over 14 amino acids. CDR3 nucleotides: TGTGCCAGCAGCCTAGCGGGGGAGGAAGATACGCAGTATTTT. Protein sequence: CASSLAGEEDTQYF.

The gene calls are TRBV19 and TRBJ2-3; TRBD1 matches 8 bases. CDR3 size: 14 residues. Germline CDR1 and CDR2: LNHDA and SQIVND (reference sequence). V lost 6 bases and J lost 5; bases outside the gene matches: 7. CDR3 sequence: CASSRTGWVDTQYF. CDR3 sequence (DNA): TGTGCCAGTAGCAGGACAGGGTGGGTAGATACGCAGTATTTT. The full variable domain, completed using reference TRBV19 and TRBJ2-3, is DGGITQSPKYLFRKEGQNVTLSCEQNLNHDAMYWYRQDPGQGLRLIYYSQIVNDFQKGDIAEGYSVSREKKESFPLTVTSAQKNPTAFYLCASSRTGWVDTQYFGPGTRLTVL.

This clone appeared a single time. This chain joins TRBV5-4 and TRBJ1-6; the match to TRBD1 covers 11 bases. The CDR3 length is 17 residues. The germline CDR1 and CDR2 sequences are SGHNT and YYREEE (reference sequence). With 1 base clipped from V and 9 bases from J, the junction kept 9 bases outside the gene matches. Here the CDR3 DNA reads TGTGCCAGCAGCTTGAACGGACAGGGGGCATTTGGTTCACCCCTCCACTTT. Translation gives CASSLNGQGAFGSPLHF.

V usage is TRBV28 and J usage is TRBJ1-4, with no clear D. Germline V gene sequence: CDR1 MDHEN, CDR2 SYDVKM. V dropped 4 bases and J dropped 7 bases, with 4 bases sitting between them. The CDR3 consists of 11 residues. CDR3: CASSSLEKLFF. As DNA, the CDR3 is TGTGCCAGCAGTTCCCTTGAAAAACTGTTTTTT.

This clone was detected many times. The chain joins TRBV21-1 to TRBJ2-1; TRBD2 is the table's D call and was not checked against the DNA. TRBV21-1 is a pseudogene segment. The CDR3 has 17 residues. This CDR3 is CASSKRLAGGQGNEQFF. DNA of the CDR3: TGTGCCAGCAGCAAAAGGCTAGCGGGGGGGCAGGGCAATGAGCAGTTCTTC.

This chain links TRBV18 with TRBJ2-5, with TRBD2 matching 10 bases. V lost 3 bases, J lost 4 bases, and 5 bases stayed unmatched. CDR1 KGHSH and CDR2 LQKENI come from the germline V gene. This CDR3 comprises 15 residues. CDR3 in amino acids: CASSPLLAGAETQYF. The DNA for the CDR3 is TGTGCCAGCTCACCGCTCCTAGCGGGGGCAGAGACCCAGTACTTC.

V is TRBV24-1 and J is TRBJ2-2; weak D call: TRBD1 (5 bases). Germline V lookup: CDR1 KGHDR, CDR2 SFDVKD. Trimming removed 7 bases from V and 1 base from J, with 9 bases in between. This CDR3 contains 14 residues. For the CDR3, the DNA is TGTGCCACCAGACCTGGACAGAACACCGGGGAGCTGTTTTTT. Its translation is CATRPGQNTGELFF.

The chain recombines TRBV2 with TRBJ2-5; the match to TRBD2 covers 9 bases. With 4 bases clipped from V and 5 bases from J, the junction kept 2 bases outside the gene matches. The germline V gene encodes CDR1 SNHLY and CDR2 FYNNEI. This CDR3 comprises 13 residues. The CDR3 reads CASSGSGGETQYF. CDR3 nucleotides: TGTGCCAGCAGTGGGAGCGGGGGGGAGACCCAGTACTTC.

The CDR3 sequence is CASSFQGKQYF. CDR3 sequence (DNA): TGTGCCAGCAGTTTTCAGGGGAAACAGTACTTC. The chain links TRBV28 to TRBJ2-7, with D maybe TRBD1 (6 bases). Germline V gene sequence: CDR1 MDHEN, CDR2 SYDVKM. CDR3 length: 11 residues. The V and J ends lost 3 bases and 10 bases respectively, with 10 bases between them.

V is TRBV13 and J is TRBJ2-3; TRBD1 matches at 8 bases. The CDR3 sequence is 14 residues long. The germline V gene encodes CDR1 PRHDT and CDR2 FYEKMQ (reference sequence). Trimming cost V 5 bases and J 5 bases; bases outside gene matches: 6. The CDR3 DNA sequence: TGTGCCAGCAGCCCAGGGGGCGGAGGAGATACGCAGTATTTT. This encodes CASSPGGGGDTQYF.

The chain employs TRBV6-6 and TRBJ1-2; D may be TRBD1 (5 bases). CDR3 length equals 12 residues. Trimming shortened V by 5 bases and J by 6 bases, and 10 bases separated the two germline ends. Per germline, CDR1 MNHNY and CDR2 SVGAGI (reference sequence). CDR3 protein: CASSRGFDGYTF. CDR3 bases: TGTGCCAGCAGTAGGGGCTTCGATGGCTACACCTTC.

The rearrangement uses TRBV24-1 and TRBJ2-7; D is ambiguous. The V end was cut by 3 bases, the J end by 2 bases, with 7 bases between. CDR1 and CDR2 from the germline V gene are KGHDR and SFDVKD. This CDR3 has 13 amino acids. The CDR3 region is CATSDPRAYEQYF. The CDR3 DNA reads TGTGCCACCAGTGATCCAAGAGCCTACGAGCAGTACTTC.

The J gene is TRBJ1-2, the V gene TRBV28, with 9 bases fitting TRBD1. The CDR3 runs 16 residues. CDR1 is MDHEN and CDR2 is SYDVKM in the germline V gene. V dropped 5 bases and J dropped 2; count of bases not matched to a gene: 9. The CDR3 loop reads CASSTPTGGPNYGYTF. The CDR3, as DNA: TGTGCCAGCAGTACGCCGACAGGGGGTCCGAACTATGGCTACACCTTC.

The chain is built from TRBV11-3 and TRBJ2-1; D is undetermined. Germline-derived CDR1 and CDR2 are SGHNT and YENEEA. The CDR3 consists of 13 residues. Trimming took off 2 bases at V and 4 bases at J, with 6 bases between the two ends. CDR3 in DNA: TGTGCCAGCAGCTTAAACTCTTACAATGAGCAGTTCTTC. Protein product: CASSLNSYNEQFF.

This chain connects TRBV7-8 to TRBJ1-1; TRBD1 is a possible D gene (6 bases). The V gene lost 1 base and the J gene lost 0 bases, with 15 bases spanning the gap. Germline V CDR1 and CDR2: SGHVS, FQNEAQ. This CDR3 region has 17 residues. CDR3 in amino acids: CASSLGTALKMNTEAFF. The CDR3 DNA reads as TGTGCCAGCAGCTTAGGGACAGCTCTAAAGATGAACACTGAAGCTTTCTTT.